This paragraph reports one TCR beta chain. No antigen is known for it. Researchers defined stable Graves' hyperthyroidism as no ophthalmopathy progression within 18 months. The PBMCs were sourced from fresh peripheral blood (more than 9 ml). The investigators amplified TCR beta CDR3 regions from RNA transcripts. The primer set for the first-round RT-PCR of the TCR CDR3 was HTBI. TCRdb passed the multiplex PCR reads through MiXCR, listing each CDR3 protein once. The data hold 380,000 or so distinct CDR3 sequences, with approximately 19% observed a single time. The data derive from a study of T cells in Graves' hyperthyroidism and ophthalmopathy. The V gene lost 3 bases and the J gene lost 2 bases, with 22 bases spanning the gap. The CDR3 contains 19 residues. The germline CDR1 and CDR2 sequences are LGHDT and YNNKEL (reference sequence). General observations from the study: Patients with ophthalmopathy were separated from those with stable hyperthyroidism by a 13 V-J model.

The chain recombines TRBV3-1 with TRBJ2-2, with D maybe TRBD2 (6 bases). Sequencing input: blood. The receptor's source is a woman under 30 with Graves' hyperthyroidism. The CDR3 reads CASSHSGGPPGGNTGELFF. The DNA of the CDR3 is TGTGCCAGCAGCCACAGTGGAGGTCCTCCCGGGGGAAACACCGGGGAGCTGTTTTTT.